This T cell receptor beta chain stems from a study of human T cells and chemical hapten exposure. On the study more broadly: Donors were sensitized with 2% DPC on the upper inner arm.

In germline, CDR1 is SQVTM, CDR2 ANQGSEA. The CDR3 is made up of 12 amino acids. Time point denoted: pre-sensitization, week 0. The treatment: therapeutic diphenylcyclopropenone sensitization with weekly scalp DPC. Study observations and caveats: While controls formed fewer of them, expanded TCRs formed significantly more large CDR3 similarity clusters. Every donor had alopecia, and their immune response may therefore differ from healthy people's. TCRs above 1 in 1000 frequency did not change with DPC sensitization.

In its sample, this clonotype was seen a few times. Its antigen remains unidentified. One entry per CDR3 protein results from TCRdb running MiXCR on the RACE reads. The sample shows approximately 180,000 distinct CDR3 sequences, 25% to 35% of them seen only once. The source is a woman aged 25 to 39 with alopecia areata. Some clones in this sample may be carry-over from other donors' samples. This sequence joins TRBV29-1 and TRBJ1-1, with D perhaps TRBD1 (6 bases). Here the sequenced sample was whole blood, taken in connection with sensitization to the hapten diphenylcyclopropenone (DPC). CDR3 protein: CTVRGGGTEAFF. The CDR3 DNA reads TGCACCGTGCGAGGGGGTGGCACTGAAGCTTTCTTT.